The rows below give T cell receptor beta chains drawn from one sample of a study of monozygotic twins with inflammatory bowel disease. TCRdb re-called the 5' RACE reads and gives one entry per CDR3 protein, without DNA. This sample lists some 450,000 distinct CDR3 sequences; its ten largest clones have roughly 2.2%. The sequenced sample consisted of blood. These TCRs come from a human donor with ulcerative colitis or Crohn's disease, or a healthy co-twin of an affected twin (not recorded which). Each CDR3 is given with its conserved first and last residue.

>TRBJ2-7|TRBV5-1
CASSLGGGSDYEQYF
>TRBJ1-4|TRBV4-1
CASSQDQRGRPEKLFF
>TRBJ2-2|TRBV5-6
CASSPFDRGTNTGELFF
>TRBJ2-3|TRBV5-1
CASSVTDRGTDTQYF
>TRBJ2-5|TRBV29-1
CSVRQNQETQYF
>TRBJ2-1|TRBV29-1
CSVGASSYNEQFF
>TRBJ1-6|TRBV25-1
CASSETGVLSPLHF
>TRBJ1-2|TRBV4-1
CASSNPGVLGQTNYGYSF
>TRBJ1-1|TRBV4-3
CASSRSTGLTEAFF
>TRBJ2-2|TRBV15
CATSREGSSAGELFF
>TRBJ2-5|TRBV5-8
CATWTIQGETQYF
>TRBJ2-1|TRBV7-6
CASSPGQGANEQFF
>TRBJ2-1|TRBV6-1
CASSTLGGGTYEQFF
>TRBJ2-1|TRBV20-1
CSASPATSGWFNEQFF
>TRBJ2-1|TRBV9
CASSVTQGVPNEQFF
>TRBJ2-1|TRBV5-1
CASRLGTVSYNEQFF
>TRBJ1-3|TRBV7-2
CASSFILAQAGNTIYF
>TRBJ2-1|TRBV7-3
CASSVGQVLNEQFF
>TRBJ2-1|TRBV24-1
CATSFGRTEQFF
>TRBJ2-2|TRBV6-5
CASKGTGELFF
>TRBJ2-7|TRBV11-2
CASSLKGQGRTSVNEQYF
>TRBJ1-1|TRBV9
CASSVGPQNTEAFF
>TRBJ1-5|TRBV5-1
CASSLGQGQPQHF
>TRBJ2-7|TRBV6-5
CASGQGIPYEQYF
>TRBJ2-4|TRBV27
CASGTGTANIQYF
>TRBJ2-5|TRBV11-2
CASSLPPQETQYF
>TRBJ2-1|TRBV6-2/TRBV6-3
CASSYILAGTNEQFF
>TRBJ2-7|TRBV3-1
CASSTLRSSYEQYF
>TRBJ2-4|TRBV6-1
CASTPSPGTSGNIQYF
>TRBJ1-1|TRBV29-1
CSVEVGGTGRVEAFF
>TRBJ2-5|TRBV5-1
CASSRRDWQETQYF
>TRBJ1-6|TRBV20-1
CSAPGTSYNSPLHF
>TRBJ1-2|TRBV5-1
CASSLGFANYGYTF
>TRBJ2-3|TRBV12-3/TRBV12-4
CASSGSGRGWDTQYF
>TRBJ2-3|TRBV9
CASSPSGTETFTQYF
>TRBJ1-2|TRBV14
CASSQESGFGYTF
>TRBJ1-1|TRBV7-2
CASSSDRGLPEAFF
>TRBJ1-4|TRBV14
CASSQGRGRTNEKLFF
>TRBJ2-1|TRBV7-2
CASSRPGGRGDQFF
>TRBJ1-4|TRBV7-9
CASSFFTANEKLFF
>TRBJ1-4|TRBV18
CASSPLRVSEKLFF
>TRBJ2-7|TRBV29-1
CSARGADEQYF
>TRBJ2-1|TRBV28
CASTQTSGSSSYNEQFF
>TRBJ2-2|TRBV7-2
CASSPEGELFF
>TRBJ2-1|TRBV20-1
CSAGIYNEQFF
>TRBJ2-3|TRBV12-3/TRBV12-4
CASRSTALGDTQYF
>TRBJ1-1|TRBV25-1
CASSPSQGTEAFF
>TRBJ2-1|TRBV10-3
CAISEDGNEQFF